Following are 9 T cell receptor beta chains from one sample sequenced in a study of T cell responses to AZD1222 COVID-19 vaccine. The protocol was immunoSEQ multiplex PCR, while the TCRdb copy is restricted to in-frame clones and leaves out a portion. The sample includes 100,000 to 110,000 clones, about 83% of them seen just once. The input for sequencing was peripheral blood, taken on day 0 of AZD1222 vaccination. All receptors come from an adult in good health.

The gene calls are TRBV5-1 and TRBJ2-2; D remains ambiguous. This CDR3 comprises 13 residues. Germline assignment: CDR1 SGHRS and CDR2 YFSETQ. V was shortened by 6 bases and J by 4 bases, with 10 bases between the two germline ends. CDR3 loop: CASTRWGTGELFF. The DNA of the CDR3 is TGCGCCAGCACCCGGTGGGGCACCGGGGAGCTGTTTTTT.

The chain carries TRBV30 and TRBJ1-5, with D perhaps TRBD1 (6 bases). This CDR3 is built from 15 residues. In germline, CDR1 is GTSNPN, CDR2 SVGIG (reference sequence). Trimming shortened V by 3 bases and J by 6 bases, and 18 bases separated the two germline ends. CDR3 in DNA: TGTGCCTGGAGCCTAACATGGGGGGCGAGTCAGCCCCAGCATTTT. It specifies CAWSLTWGASQPQHF. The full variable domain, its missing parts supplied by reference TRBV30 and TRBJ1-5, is SQTIHQWPATLVQPVGSPLSLECTVEGTSNPNLYWYRQAAGRGLQLLFYSVGIGQISSEVPQNLSASRPQDRQFILSSKKLLLSDSGFYLCAWSLTWGASQPQHFGDGTRLSIL.

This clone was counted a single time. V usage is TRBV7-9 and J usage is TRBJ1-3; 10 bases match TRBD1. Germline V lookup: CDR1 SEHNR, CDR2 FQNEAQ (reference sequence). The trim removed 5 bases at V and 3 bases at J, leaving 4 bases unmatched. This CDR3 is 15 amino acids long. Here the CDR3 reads CASSPDRGYGNTIYF. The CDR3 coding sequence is TGTGCCAGCAGCCCGGACAGGGGGTATGGAAACACCATATATTTT. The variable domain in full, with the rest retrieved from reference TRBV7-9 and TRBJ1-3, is DTGVSQNPRHKITKRGQNVTFRCDPISEHNRLYWYRQTLGQGPEFLTYFQNEAQLEKSRLLSDRFSAERPKGSFSTLEIQRTEQGDSAMYLCASSPDRGYGNTIYFGEGSWLTVV.

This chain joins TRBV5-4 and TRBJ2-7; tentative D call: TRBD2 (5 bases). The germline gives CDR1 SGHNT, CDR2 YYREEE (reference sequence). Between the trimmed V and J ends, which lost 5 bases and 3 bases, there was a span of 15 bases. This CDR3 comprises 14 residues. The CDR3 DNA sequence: TGTGCCAGCAGGCGCCGGGGAGTGAACTACGAGCAGTACTTC. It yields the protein CASRRRGVNYEQYF. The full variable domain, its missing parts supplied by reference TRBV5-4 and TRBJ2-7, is ETGVTQSPTHLIKTRGQQVTLRCSSQSGHNTVSWYQQALGQGPQFIFQYYREEENGRGNFPPRFSGLQFPNYSSELNVNALELDDSALYLCASRRRGVNYEQYFGPGTRLTVT.

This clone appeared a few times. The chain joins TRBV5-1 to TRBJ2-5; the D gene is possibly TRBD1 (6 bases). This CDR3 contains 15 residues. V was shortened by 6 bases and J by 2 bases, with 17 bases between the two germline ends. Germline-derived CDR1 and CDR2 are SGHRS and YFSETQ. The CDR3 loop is CASTRDTGTQETQYF. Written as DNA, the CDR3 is TGCGCCAGCACCCGTGACACCGGGACACAAGAGACCCAGTACTTC. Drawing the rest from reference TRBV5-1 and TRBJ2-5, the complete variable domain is KAGVTQTPRYLIKTRGQQVTLSCSPISGHRSVSWYQQTPGQGLQFLFEYFSETQRNKGNFPGRFSGRQFSNSRSEMNVSTLELGDSALYLCASTRDTGTQETQYFGPGTRLLVL.

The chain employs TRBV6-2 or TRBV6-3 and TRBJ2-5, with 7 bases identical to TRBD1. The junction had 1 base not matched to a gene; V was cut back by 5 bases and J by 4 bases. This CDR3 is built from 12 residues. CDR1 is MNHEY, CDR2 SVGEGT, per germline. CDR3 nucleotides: TGTGCCAGCAGTCACAGGGGAGAGACCCAGTACTTC. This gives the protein CASSHRGETQYF.

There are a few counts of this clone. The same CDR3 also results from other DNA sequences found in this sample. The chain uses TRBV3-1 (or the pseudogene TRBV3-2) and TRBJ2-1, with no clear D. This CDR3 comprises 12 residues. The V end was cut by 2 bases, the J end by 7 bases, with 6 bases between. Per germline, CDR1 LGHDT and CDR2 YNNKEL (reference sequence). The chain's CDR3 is CASSQLINEQFF. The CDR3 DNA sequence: TGTGCCAGCAGCCAACTCATAAATGAGCAGTTCTTC.

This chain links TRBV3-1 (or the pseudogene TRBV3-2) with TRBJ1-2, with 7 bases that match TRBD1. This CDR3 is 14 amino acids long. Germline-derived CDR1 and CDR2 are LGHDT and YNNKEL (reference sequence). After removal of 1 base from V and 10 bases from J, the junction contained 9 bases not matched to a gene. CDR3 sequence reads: CASSQAGGRRYYTF. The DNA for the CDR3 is TGTGCCAGCAGCCAAGCAGGGGGACGGCGCTACTACACCTTC.

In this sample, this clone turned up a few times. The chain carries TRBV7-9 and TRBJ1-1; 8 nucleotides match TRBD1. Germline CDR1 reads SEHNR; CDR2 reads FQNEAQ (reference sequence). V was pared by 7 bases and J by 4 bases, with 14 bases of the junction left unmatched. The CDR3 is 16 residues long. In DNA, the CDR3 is TGTGCCAGCATGGTTTTTCTAGGACAGGGAAGCACTGAAGCTTTCTTT. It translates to CASMVFLGQGSTEAFF.